The sequence of this T cell receptor beta chain was determined in a study of identical twins. This CDR3 contains 13 residues. V lost 4 bases and J lost 4; bases outside the gene matches: 4. CDR1 and CDR2 from the germline V gene are MDHEN and SYDVKM. Study-wide results and limits: Within twin pairs, the out-of-frame alpha sequences they shared showed excess low generation probability.

MiXCR, applied by TCRdb to the 5' RACE reads, yields one record per CDR3 protein. The table lists about 450,000 distinct CDR3 sequences, roughly 20% of them singletons. Many counts were recorded for this clonotype. No antigen is known for it. Only healthy Caucasians were included as donors. The receptor was derived from a man aged 45-65 years in good health. Material for sequencing was naive T cells sorted from blood. The chain couples TRBV28 to TRBJ2-7; 7 bases are a match to TRBD2. CDR3 residues: CASSSGLVYEQYF. The CDR3 DNA follows: TGTGCCAGCAGTTCAGGACTAGTTTACGAGCAGTACTTC. The complete variable domain, with remaining parts taken from reference TRBV28 and TRBJ2-7, reads DVKVTQSSRYLVKRTGEKVFLECVQDMDHENMFWYRQDPGLGLRLIYFSYDVKMKEKGDIPEGYSVSREKKERFSLILESASTNQTSMYLCASSSGLVYEQYFGPGTRLTVT.